This section outlines one TCR beta chain sequence together with its context. CDR1 and CDR2 from the germline V gene are SGHVS and FNYEAQ. Trimming cost V 5 bases and J 0 bases, with 11 bases left between them. The CDR3 totals 14 residues. These data are taken from a study of blood T cell repertoires in COVID-19. This table comes from immunoSEQ multiplex PCR, and its TCRdb copy is limited to in-frame clones, with some not included. The sample includes roughly 200,000 clones, under 90% seen only once; the top ten take about 6.7%. The sequence was collected from a man between 35 and 55 years old with acute or convalescent COVID-19. Input material: peripheral blood. The J gene is TRBJ2-7, the V gene TRBV7-6; D might be TRBD1 (6 bases). This CDR3 is CASSATGPSYEQYF. As DNA, the CDR3 is TGTGCCAGCAGCGCGACAGGTCCCTCCTACGAGCAGTACTTC. Variable domain in full (rest from reference TRBV7-6 and TRBJ2-7): GAGVSQSPRYKVTKRGQDVALRCDPISGHVSLYWYRQALGQGPEFLTYFNYEAQQDKSGLPNDRFSAERPEGSISTLTIQRTEQRDSAMYRCASSATGPSYEQYFGPGTRLTVT.